What follows are 4 T cell receptor beta chains derived from one specimen sequenced in a study of tumor and adjacent non-tumor tissue in lung cancer (dated by TCRdb to 2017 to 2018). Library preparation was by multiplex PCR. The instrument was an Illumina HiSeq 2500. TCRbeta libraries were constructed through three rounds of nested PCR with primers (Table S4) according to protocols modified from ARM-PCR. Starting from the raw public reads, TCRdb applied fastp trimming at Q25, assembled clones with MiXCR and retained in-frame beta chains. Rows with a matching CDR3 protein are joined into one entry that keeps the most common DNA and genes. In all, the sample holds 90,000 to 110,000 distinct CDR3 sequences, and roughly 80% of those were seen once. The leading ten clones occupy approximately 35% of the sample. Bulk unsorted tissue served as the source for RNA extraction, and RNA quality was assessed using a NanoDrop ND-1000 and an Agilent 2100.

Sequenced sample: lung tumor tissue. All receptors come from a woman aged 60 to 75 with non-small cell lung cancer.

Remarks on this clonotype: The junction and the germline gene differ at one end; a read error may be behind it. The chain couples TRBV11-3 to TRBJ2-7; no firm D call. The CDR3 extends over 14 amino acids. The V gene's germline CDR1 is SGHNT and CDR2 YENEEA. The CDR3 here is CASNLEMGTYEQYF. The CDR3 nucleotides are TGTGCCAGCAACTTAGAAATGGGAACCTACGAGCAGTATTTC.

As to this clonotype: A much larger clonotype is one base distant, so this may be a read error. V is TRBV28 and J is TRBJ2-7; 8 positions match TRBD1. The CDR3 length is 14 residues. CDR1 and CDR2 (germline): MDHEN, SYDVKM. As DNA, the CDR3 is TGTGCCAGCAGTTTAACGGCAGGGGGCGCGTGGCACCACTTC. Translation: CASSLTAGGAWHHF.

About this clonotype: Germline is not matched at one junction end, which may reflect a read error. The chain joins TRBV6-2 or TRBV6-3 to TRBJ2-6, with D hard to call. Germline CDR1 and CDR2: MNHEY and SVGEGT. The CDR3 sequence is 15 residues long. CDR3 bases: TGTGCCAGCACTTACTCGCCCTCTGAGGCCAACGTCCTGACTTTC. This sequence encodes CASTYSPSEANVLTF.

Concerning this clonotype: Sequence at one end of the junction differs from germline and may be a read error. This chain connects TRBV6-1 to TRBJ2-7, with D perhaps TRBD1 or TRBD2 (5 bases each). This CDR3 has 14 amino acids. Looked up from germline, CDR1 is MNHNS and CDR2 is SASEGT. CDR3 sequence: CASSGQDRGPEQNF. The DNA for the CDR3 is TGTGCCAGCAGTGGGCAGGATAGGGGACCCGAGCAGAACTTC.